This TCR beta chain was captured in a study of blood T cells in healthy people across ages. Study results and limitations: Considered underestimates were the diversity estimates obtained from one million T cells. TCR beta diversity per million T cells fell roughly linearly with age. Naive CD4+ cell counts and diversity both ran higher in long-lived than in aged donors.

The authors extracted at least 5 micrograms of total RNA per sample. This clonotype occurred a few times. Its antigen is not known. Using a J-beta primer mix together with a sample-barcoded 5' primer, a second PCR was run for about 6 to 12 cycles. TCRdb used MiXCR to reprocess the 5' RACE reads, holding one entry per CDR3 protein. The table records over a million distinct CDR3 sequences, approximately 59% of them present only once. The clonotype comes from a man between 18 and 29 years old in good health. The sample was blood.

The CDR3 loop is CASSLLGRGVDGYTF. DNA for the CDR3: TGCGCCAGCAGCTTGTTGGGCAGGGGCGTAGATGGCTACACCTTC. This chain connects TRBV5-1 to TRBJ1-2; perhaps TRBD1 as D (6 bases). Per germline, CDR1 SGHRS and CDR2 YFSETQ. Trimming took off 1 base at V and 6 bases at J, with 16 bases between the two ends. This CDR3 has 15 residues.